This T cell receptor beta chain was observed in a study of human T cells and chemical hapten exposure. Study-level background: Yields of TCR per sample differed, chiefly owing to small differences in pooled library volume.

This clonotype has ten or more counts. The ends lost 5 bases at V and 2 bases at J; junction bases unmatched: 5. Per the germline V gene, CDR1 is SQVTM and CDR2 is ANQGSEA. CDR3 length: 13 residues. One entry per CDR3 protein results from TCRdb running MiXCR on the RACE reads. This sample has roughly 260,000 distinct CDR3 sequences; approximately 8.6% occur once, and the top ten carry approximately 2.3%. The time point: pre-sensitization, week 0. Treatment here: therapeutic diphenylcyclopropenone sensitization with weekly scalp DPC. Sequenced here: whole blood, sampled in connection with sensitization to the hapten diphenylcyclopropenone (DPC). The receptor was isolated from a woman in her thirties or forties with alopecia areata. Some clones in this sample may be carry-over from other donors' samples. The chain combines TRBV29-1 with TRBJ2-7; the match to TRBD2 covers 8 bases. CDR3 sequence (DNA): TGCAGCGTTCGTGCGGGAGGAACCTACGAGCAGTACTTC. It yields the protein CSVRAGGTYEQYF.